What follows are 31 T cell receptor beta chains derived from one specimen sequenced in a study of blood T cell repertoires in COVID-19. Method: immunoSEQ multiplex PCR; TCRdb's copy keeps in-frame clones and lacks some. The table includes approximately 350,000 clones, around nine tenths detected once. Input material: peripheral blood. The source of these receptors is a woman aged 18-29 years who had recovered from COVID-19.

In this sample, this clone turned up once. The gene calls are TRBV6-5 and TRBJ1-2; no clear D. Deletions cut 0 bases from V and 4 bases from J, with 6 bases between. CDR1 and CDR2 from the germline V gene are MNHEY and SVGAGI. The CDR3 length is 13 residues. The CDR3 loop reads CASSYSRSYGYTF. The CDR3, as DNA: TGTGCCAGCAGTTACTCACGGTCCTATGGCTACACCTTC.

In DNA form, the CDR3 reads TGTGCCAGCCATGGGCGTTCCCGTAGGGGCTCCTACAATGAGCAGTTCTTC. The encoded protein is CASHGRSRRGSYNEQFF. V gene TRBV2 combines with J gene TRBJ2-1, with D perhaps TRBD1 (5 bases). The CDR3 contains 17 residues. The V and J ends lost 8 bases and 0 bases respectively, with 20 bases between them. The germline gives CDR1 SNHLY, CDR2 FYNNEI.

V and J are TRBV30 and TRBJ1-5; 11 nucleotides line up with TRBD1. J lost 6 bases, V lost 3 bases, and 10 bases had no gene match. This CDR3 has 16 residues. CDR1 is GTSNPN, CDR2 SVGIG, per germline (reference sequence). In DNA, the CDR3 is TGTGCCTGGAGCACTAAGGACAGGGGGCAAGGTCAGCCCCAGCATTTT. Translated, it gives CAWSTKDRGQGQPQHF. Combining the CDR3 with reference TRBV30 and TRBJ1-5 gives the whole variable domain SQTIHQWPATLVQPVGSPLSLECTVEGTSNPNLYWYRQAAGRGLQLLFYSVGIGQISSEVPQNLSASRPQDRQFILSSKKLLLSDSGFYLCAWSTKDRGQGQPQHFGDGTRLSIL.

The rearrangement uses TRBV5-6 and TRBJ1-5; TRBD1 is a possible D gene (5 bases). The V end lost 3 bases, the J end lost 3 bases, and 10 bases lay between the germline ends. This CDR3 is 14 amino acids long. Germline V CDR1 and CDR2: SGHDT, YYEEEE. The CDR3 nucleotides are TGTGCCAGCAGCTCAAGACAGAACAATCAGCCCCAGCATTTT. This sequence encodes CASSSRQNNQPQHF.

The chain joins TRBV7-2 to TRBJ1-2, with a weak D call TRBD1 (6 bases). The CDR3 is made up of 14 amino acids. Trimming took 3 bases from V and 2 from J, leaving 10 bases between them. The germline CDR1 and CDR2 sequences are SGHTA and FQGNSA. The CDR3 sequence is CASSFIRGNYGYTF. CDR3 sequence (DNA): TGTGCCAGCAGCTTTATCAGGGGCAACTATGGCTACACCTTC.

This sequence joins TRBV18 and TRBJ1-2; TRBD1 matches 10 bases. CDR3 length equals 17 residues. The V gene end was trimmed by 3 bases and the J gene end by 7 bases; junction bases not matched to a gene: 14. Per germline, CDR1 KGHSH and CDR2 LQKENI. As DNA, the CDR3 is TGTGCCAGCTCACCCCGGCCCCCGGGACAGGGGAGGGCTGGCTACACCTTC. Amino acids: CASSPRPPGQGRAGYTF.

The chain links TRBV5-1 to TRBJ2-5; 7 nucleotides match TRBD2. The CDR3 totals 16 residues. CDR1 is SGHRS, CDR2 YFSETQ, per germline. V lost 0 bases and J lost 5; bases outside the gene matches: 10. For the CDR3, the DNA is TGCGCCAGCAGCTTGGGAACGGGACCCGGGAGGGAGACCCAGTACTTC. As protein: CASSLGTGPGRETQYF.

The chain couples TRBV6-1 to TRBJ2-1, with TRBD2 matching over 7 bases. CDR3 size: 16 residues. From germline, CDR1 is MNHNS and CDR2 SASEGT. V dropped 2 bases and J dropped 0; count of bases not matched to a gene: 4. The CDR3 reads CASSELGEGSYNEQFF. CDR3 coding DNA: TGTGCCAGCAGTGAACTAGGGGAGGGCTCCTACAATGAGCAGTTCTTC.

The rearrangement joins TRBV19 to TRBJ1-2; 9 nucleotides line up with TRBD1. After removal of 3 bases from V and 8 bases from J, the junction contained 4 bases not matched to a gene. The CDR3 sequence is 13 residues long. CDR1 is LNHDA and CDR2 is SQIVND in the germline V gene (reference sequence). The CDR3, as DNA: TGTGCCAGTAGTATTCGACAGGGGGAAGGCTACACCTTC. This codes for CASSIRQGEGYTF.

The V gene is TRBV6-2 or TRBV6-3, the J gene TRBJ2-1; weak D call: TRBD2 (6 bases). This CDR3 has 15 amino acids. Germline CDR1 is MNHEY and CDR2 is SVGEGT. With 2 bases removed from V and 4 bases from J, the gap between germline ends came to 12 bases. DNA of the CDR3: TGTGCCAGCAGTTACCCGCTAGCGCAATACAATGAGCAGTTCTTC. As protein: CASSYPLAQYNEQFF.

This rearrangement joins TRBV11-2 to TRBJ2-3; D is uncertain. Trimming stripped 1 base from V and 7 bases from J, with 15 bases between. Germline CDR1 SGHAT, CDR2 FQNNGV. The CDR3 sequence is 15 residues long. DNA for the CDR3: TGTGCCAGCAGCTTAGCCCCGCCTCCCGGTCATACGCAGTATTTT. It codes for CASSLAPPPGHTQYF.

The chain links TRBV5-5 to TRBJ2-1, with 8 bases identical to TRBD2. Unmatched junction bases numbered 10, after V lost 2 bases and J lost 9 bases. The germline V gene encodes CDR1 SGHKS and CDR2 YYEKEE (reference sequence). The CDR3 runs to 15 residues. CDR3 nucleotides: TGTGCCAGCAGCTTTGGGGCAGCGGGGGCCGGTGAGCAGTTCTTC. Its protein product is CASSFGAAGAGEQFF.

The rearrangement links TRBV18 to TRBJ1-1; D is undetermined. The CDR3 loop spans 13 amino acids. CDR1 is KGHSH and CDR2 is LQKENI in the germline V gene. V dropped 8 bases and J dropped 5 bases, with 15 bases sitting between them. The CDR3 is CASRIPGGTEAFF. CDR3 coding DNA: TGTGCCAGCCGAATCCCCGGAGGGACTGAAGCTTTCTTT.

This clone was picked up one time. The gene calls are TRBV5-4 and TRBJ2-3, with 11 bases identical to TRBD2. J lost 4 bases, V lost 0 bases, and 10 bases had no gene match. The germline gives CDR1 SGHNT, CDR2 YYREEE (reference sequence). The CDR3 contains 18 residues. The CDR3 DNA sequence: TGTGCCAGCAGCTTGGAGACTAGCGGGACCATCAATCCAGATACGCAGTATTTT. Its protein product is CASSLETSGTINPDTQYF.

This chain links TRBV25-1 with TRBJ1-1, with TRBD1 matching over 7 bases. Looked up from germline, CDR1 is MGHDK and CDR2 is SYGVNS. With V trimmed by 6 bases and J by 3 bases, 10 bases remained unmatched. The CDR3 is 15 amino acids. The chain's CDR3 is CASRSRGRRYTEAFF. The CDR3 bases are TGTGCCAGCAGATCTAGGGGGCGCCGGTACACTGAAGCTTTCTTT.

The V and J genes are TRBV9 and TRBJ2-1, with D possibly being TRBD1 (5 bases). This CDR3 has 16 residues. Trimming cost V 0 bases and J 1 base, with 11 bases left between them. The germline CDR1 and CDR2 sequences are SGDLS and YYNGEE. The CDR3 nucleotides are TGTGCCAGCAGCGTAGGCAGGGTAAGATCCTACAATGAGCAGTTCTTC. It translates to CASSVGRVRSYNEQFF.

The chain has TRBV19 and TRBJ2-1, with TRBD2 identical over 8 bases. V lost 6 bases, J lost 0 bases, and 4 bases stayed unmatched. This CDR3 is 15 amino acids long. Per the germline V gene, CDR1 is LNHDA and CDR2 is SQIVND (reference sequence). The CDR3 here is CASRLAVSSYNEQFF. The CDR3 nucleotides are TGTGCCAGTAGACTAGCGGTGAGCTCCTACAATGAGCAGTTCTTC.

V is TRBV5-6 and J is TRBJ2-1; 9 nucleotides line up with TRBD2. CDR3 length: 18 amino acids. J was trimmed by 8 bases and V by 6 bases; bases with no gene match: 21. Germline V lookup: CDR1 SGHDT, CDR2 YYEEEE. In DNA, the CDR3 is TGTGCCAGCACCAACGTCCCTCGGGGGCTAGCGGGATTATATGAGCAGTTCTTC. This codes for CASTNVPRGLAGLYEQFF.

V usage is TRBV29-1 and J usage is TRBJ1-1, with 8 bases matching TRBD1. The CDR3 contains 12 residues. The V gene's germline CDR1 is SQVTM and CDR2 ANQGSEA. J was trimmed by 5 bases and V by 7 bases; bases with no gene match: 6. The CDR3 sequence is CSGTGPGTEAFF. CDR3 DNA: TGCAGCGGGACAGGGCCCGGGACTGAAGCTTTCTTT.

The V and J genes are TRBV11-2 and TRBJ2-1; D is uncertain. Trimming removed 5 bases at V and 6 bases at J, with 11 bases between. The CDR3 runs 13 residues. The germline V gene has CDR1 SGHAT and CDR2 FQNNGV. The CDR3 reads CASSPINSNEQFF. DNA for the CDR3: TGTGCCAGCAGCCCCATCAATAGCAATGAGCAGTTCTTC.

In DNA, the CDR3 is TGTGCCAGCTCATTAGGGGTAGTGAACACTGAAGCTTTCTTT. It codes for CASSLGVVNTEAFF. The chain has TRBV18 and TRBJ1-1, with a possible D match to TRBD1 (5 bases). CDR3 length equals 14 residues. Trimming pared 5 bases from V and 0 bases from J, leaving 10 bases between. Germline CDR1 reads KGHSH; CDR2 reads LQKENI. Using reference TRBV18 and TRBJ1-1 for the parts outside the CDR3, the full variable domain is NAGVMQNPRHLVRRRGQEARLRCSPMKGHSHVYWYRQLPEEGLKFMVYLQKENIIDESGMPKERFSAEFPKEGPSILRIQQVVRGDSAAYFCASSLGVVNTEAFFGQGTRLTVV.

The chain links TRBV12-3 or TRBV12-4 to TRBJ1-2; the D is unclear. CDR3 size: 13 residues. V lost 4 bases and J lost 9, with 15 bases in between. The CDR3 DNA reads TGTGCCAGCAGTTCTCAGGCATCCGTTCGCTACACCTTC. It yields the protein CASSSQASVRYTF.

This clone was picked up a small number of times. The chain has TRBV2 and TRBJ1-2; TRBD1 matches at 8 bases. V shed 5 bases, J shed 2 bases, and the junction held 4 bases outside the gene matches. The CDR3 loop spans 14 amino acids. Germline loops: CDR1 SNHLY, CDR2 FYNNEI. CDR3 residues: CASSQGQGNYGYTF. The CDR3 DNA is TGTGCCAGCAGTCAAGGACAGGGCAACTATGGCTACACCTTC.

The V call is TRBV7-2, the J call TRBJ2-3, with TRBD2 matching over 10 bases. Germline V gene data show CDR1 as SGHTA and CDR2 as FQGNSA. The CDR3 loop spans 16 amino acids. The V gene end was trimmed by 0 bases and the J gene end by 3 bases; junction bases not matched to a gene: 3. The CDR3 spells CASSLALAGATDTQYF. CDR3 sequence (DNA): TGTGCCAGCAGCTTAGCTCTAGCGGGAGCTACAGATACGCAGTATTTT.

V is TRBV7-2 and J is TRBJ1-5, with a tentative D call TRBD1 (6 bases). CDR3 length: 15 amino acids. V dropped 3 bases and J dropped 6 bases, with 15 bases sitting between them. The germline gives CDR1 SGHTA, CDR2 FQGNSA. CDR3 amino acids: CASSLGAVLGQPQHF. The CDR3 DNA is TGTGCCAGCAGCTTGGGGGCCGTACTGGGTCAGCCCCAGCATTTT.

This clone was seen just once. The J gene is TRBJ2-1, the V gene TRBV5-4; the D is unclear. CDR1 and CDR2 (germline): SGHNT, YYREEE (reference sequence). Trimming stripped 0 bases from V and 5 bases from J, with 18 bases between. This CDR3 comprises 17 residues. DNA for the CDR3: TGTGCCAGCAGCTTGGAGGTCATTCCTCGAGCGAACAATGAGCAGTTCTTC. This translates into CASSLEVIPRANNEQFF.

This clone was observed a single time. This chain links TRBV3-1 (or the pseudogene TRBV3-2) with TRBJ2-2; D is uncertain. This CDR3 spans 15 amino acids. CDR1 is LGHDT and CDR2 is YNNKEL in the germline V gene (reference sequence). The V end was cut by 8 bases, the J end by 4 bases, with 17 bases between. The CDR3: CASAAQQVFTGELFF. The CDR3 DNA reads TGTGCCAGCGCAGCCCAGCAGGTCTTCACCGGGGAGCTGTTTTTT.

This clone showed up just a few times. This chain uses TRBV3-1 (or the pseudogene TRBV3-2) with TRBJ2-5; D might be TRBD1 (6 bases). V lost 1 base and J lost 4, with 22 bases in between. Germline V CDR1 and CDR2: LGHDT, YNNKEL (reference sequence). The CDR3 sequence is 18 residues long. The CDR3 region is CASSQVTVVFRGRETQYF. The CDR3 region has the DNA TGTGCCAGCAGCCAAGTTACGGTAGTATTCAGGGGAAGAGAGACCCAGTACTTC.

This rearrangement joins TRBV19 to TRBJ1-1; a possible D gene is TRBD1 (5 bases). The CDR3 has 16 amino acids. Trimming shortened V by 0 bases and J by 11 bases, and 22 bases separated the two germline ends. Germline CDR1 is LNHDA and CDR2 is SQIVND (reference sequence). DNA for the CDR3: TGTGCCAGTAGTATAGATGCGGCAGGGAAGCCCCTTTCGGCTTTCTTT. Translated, it gives CASSIDAAGKPLSAFF.

This sequence joins TRBV11-2 and TRBJ2-3; 10 bases match TRBD1. Germline CDR1 is SGHAT and CDR2 is FQNNGV. The CDR3 spans 14 residues. V lost 6 bases and J lost 4; bases outside the gene matches: 4. This chain's CDR3 is CASSRTGGPDTQYF. In nucleotides, the CDR3 is TGTGCCAGCAGTCGGACAGGGGGACCAGATACGCAGTATTTT.

The chain recombines TRBV9 with TRBJ2-5; 7 bases align to TRBD2. Germline V CDR1 and CDR2: SGDLS, YYNGEE. The junction had 8 bases not matched to a gene; V was cut back by 0 bases and J by 0 bases. The CDR3 loop spans 17 amino acids. As DNA, the CDR3 is TGTGCCAGCAGCGTAGATGGGCTAGCGGAGAACCAAGAGACCCAGTACTTC. This codes for CASSVDGLAENQETQYF.